This T cell receptor beta chain was identified during a study of Ad26.COV2.S vaccination and SARS-CoV-2 variants. Sequenced by immunoSEQ multiplex PCR; TCRdb stores in-frame clones only, minus some. The data hold some 400,000 clones, with 89% observed a single time. The CDR3 sequence is 10 residues long. The germline CDR1 and CDR2 sequences are GTSNPN and SVGIG (reference sequence). V was shortened by 6 bases and J by 5 bases, with 6 bases between the two germline ends. As to treatment: about 20 received Ad26.COV2.S at low or high dose, single or two shots; several received placebo; per-sample allocation not given. Samples came from day 63 after the first vaccine or placebo injection.

The genes are TRBV30 and TRBJ2-3; D remains ambiguous. Sequencing was performed on peripheral blood, taken in a trial of Ad26.COV2.S vaccine versus placebo. This receptor was taken from a person between 18 and 60 years old who received the Ad26.COV2.S COVID-19 vaccine or a placebo. The CDR3 is CACRIDTQYF. As DNA, the CDR3 is TGTGCCTGTCGAATAGATACGCAGTATTTT.